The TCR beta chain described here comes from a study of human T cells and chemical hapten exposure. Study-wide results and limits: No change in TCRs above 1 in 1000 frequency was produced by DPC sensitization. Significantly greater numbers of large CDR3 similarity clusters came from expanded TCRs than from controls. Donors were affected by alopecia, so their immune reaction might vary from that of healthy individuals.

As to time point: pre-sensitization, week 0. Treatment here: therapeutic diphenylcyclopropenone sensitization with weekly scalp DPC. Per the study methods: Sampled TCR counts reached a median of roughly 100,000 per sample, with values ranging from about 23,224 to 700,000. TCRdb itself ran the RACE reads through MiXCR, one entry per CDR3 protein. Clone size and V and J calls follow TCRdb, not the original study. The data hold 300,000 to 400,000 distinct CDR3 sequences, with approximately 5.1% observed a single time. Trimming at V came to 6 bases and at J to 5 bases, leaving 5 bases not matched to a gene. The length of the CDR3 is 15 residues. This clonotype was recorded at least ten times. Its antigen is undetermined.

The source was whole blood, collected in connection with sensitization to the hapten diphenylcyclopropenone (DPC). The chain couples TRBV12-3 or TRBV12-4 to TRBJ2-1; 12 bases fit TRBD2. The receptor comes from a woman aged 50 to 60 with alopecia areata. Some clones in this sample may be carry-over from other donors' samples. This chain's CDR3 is CASRSPSGGDNEQFF. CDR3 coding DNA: TGTGCCAGCAGGTCACCTAGCGGGGGGGACAATGAGCAGTTCTTC.